Listed below are T cell receptor beta chains from one sample, sequenced in a study of blood T cell repertoires in COVID-19. Clones were read by immunoSEQ multiplex PCR, and TCRdb kept only the in-frame ones, dropping some. This table has 250,000 to 400,000 clones, 85% appearing once. The sequenced sample was PBMCs or T cells enriched from blood (not recorded which). These receptors were collected from a woman aged 30 to 39 who had been exposed to COVID-19. CDR3s include the opening cysteine and the closing phenylalanine or tryptophan. The D gene is left open where the match is weak. Not all rows give a size; the values are once, few, many and, for expanded clones, a class.

d_call clone_size j_call v_call cdr3_nt cdr3_aa
TRBD1 . TRBJ1-2 TRBV3-1/TRBV3-2 TGTGCCAGCAGCCGCGGGACAGGGGGCGAGGGCTACACCTTC CASSRGTGGEGYTF
. . TRBJ1-3 TRBV7-6 TGTGCCAGCAGCTTTAACCCGGACATAAACTCTGGAAACACCATATATTTT CASSFNPDINSGNTIYF
. many TRBJ1-6 TRBV24-1 TGTGCCACCAGTGAGCAGGGAGGCAATTCACCCCTCCACTTT CATSEQGGNSPLHF
TRBD1 . TRBJ1-1 TRBV9 TGTGCCAGCAGCCCAACCCCCGCAGGGGGCGCCAGGACTGAAGCTTTCTTT CASSPTPAGGARTEAFF
TRBD1 many TRBJ1-5 TRBV11-2 TGTGCCAGCAGCGCACGCCGTGAAGACAGGGCGGATCAGCCCCAGCATTTT CASSARREDRADQPQHF
TRBD1 . TRBJ1-1 TRBV7-9 TGTGCCAGCAGCGAGACAGGGGTCTACACTGAAGCTTTCTTT CASSETGVYTEAFF
TRBD1 . TRBJ2-7 TRBV5-4 TGTGCCACTCGGGGACAGGGCGCCAACGAGCAGTACTTC CATRGQGANEQYF
TRBD2 . TRBJ2-7 TRBV7-9 TGTGCCAGCAGCCTAACTAGCGGGGGCTCCTACGAGCAGTACTTC CASSLTSGGSYEQYF
. . TRBJ1-5 TRBV3-1/TRBV3-2 TGTGCCAGCAGCCAAGATCTGGCAGGGAATCAGCCCCAGCATTTT CASSQDLAGNQPQHF
. . TRBJ1-2 TRBV6-5 TGTGCCAGCACTCCGTGGGGGGGCGATGGCTACACCTTC CASTPWGGDGYTF
. . TRBJ1-1 TRBV6-5 TGTGCCAGCAGCGACTTAGGGGCTGAAGCTTTCTTT CASSDLGAEAFF
TRBD1 few TRBJ2-7 TRBV28 TGTGCCAGCAGTCGGACAGGGTATTCCTACGAGCAGTACTTC CASSRTGYSYEQYF
. . TRBJ2-7 TRBV5-3 TGTGCCAGAAGCTACCAACGGGTACCGGACTTC CARSYQRVPDF
. . TRBJ2-1 TRBV5-5 TGTGCCAGCAGCTGGAGCCTAGAGTTGTCAGACCCCAATGAGCAGTTCTTC CASSWSLELSDPNEQFF
. . TRBJ1-5 TRBV7-2 TGTGCCAGCAGCCCGTATAGTTCGAGCAATCAGCCCCAGCATTTT CASSPYSSSNQPQHF
. . TRBJ1-4 TRBV4-2 TGTGCCAGCAGCCAAGATCCTGGACAGCTCACTAATGAAAAACTGTTTTTT CASSQDPGQLTNEKLFF
TRBD2 . TRBJ2-7 TRBV10-3 TGTGCCATCAGTGATCCTAGCGGGGCAACCTACGAGCAGTACTTC CAISDPSGATYEQYF
. . TRBJ1-2 TRBV28 TGTGCCAGCAGTTTAACAGAAGGCTATGGCTACACCTTC CASSLTEGYGYTF
TRBD2 . TRBJ2-3 TRBV5-1 TGCGCCAGCAGCTTTGGGGCTGGGACTAGCGGAGGTAACACAGATACGCAGTATTTT CASSFGAGTSGGNTDTQYF
TRBD2 once TRBJ2-1 TRBV7-9 TGTGCCAGCAGCTTCCCTAGCGGGGGTTACAATGAGCAGTTCTTC CASSFPSGGYNEQFF
. . TRBJ1-5 TRBV5-5 TGTGCCAGCAGCTTGGAATCAGCGGATCAGCCCCAGCATTTT CASSLESADQPQHF
TRBD1 . TRBJ2-7 TRBV5-1 TGCGCCAGCAGCTTGGAGACAGGGCCCTACGAGCAGTACTTC CASSLETGPYEQYF
. . TRBJ1-4 TRBV7-9 TGTGCCAGCAGCTTCCCGGGATTAGGTGAAAAACTGTTTTTT CASSFPGLGEKLFF
TRBD1 . TRBJ1-5 TRBV30 TGTGCCTGGAGAAAACAGGGGGATCAGCCCCAGCATTTT CAWRKQGDQPQHF
TRBD2 . TRBJ2-2 TRBV10-3 TGTGCCATCAGTGGAAAACTAGCGGGATCAATCGGGGAGCTGTTTTTT CAISGKLAGSIGELFF
. few TRBJ1-1 TRBV28 TGTGCCAGCATGCGGGGGGACGGCGGCACTGAAGCTTTCTTT CASMRGDGGTEAFF
TRBD2 . TRBJ2-1 TRBV6-5 TGTGCCAGCAGTTCGCTGAGTGGCGGGAGGGCCGATGAGCAGTTCTTC CASSSLSGGRADEQFF